The clone carrying this T cell receptor beta chain was picked up a small number of times. The antigen is undetermined. The sample originates from a study of blood T cells in healthy people across ages. The study's findings and limits: Across the age range, TCR beta diversity per million T cells fell in a roughly linear way.

Then a second PCR, running roughly 7 to 11 cycles, was carried out with a sample-barcoded 5' primer and a J-beta primer mix. TCRdb processed the 5' RACE reads anew with MiXCR; each CDR3 protein has one entry. The sample lists 1.5 million to 2 million distinct CDR3 sequences, roughly 52% seen once, with approximately 2.1% in the top ten. Germline-derived CDR1 and CDR2 are SEHNR and FQNEAQ (reference sequence). CDR3 size: 15 residues. V lost 5 bases to trimming and J lost 6 bases, with 17 bases between them. The clonotype comes from a woman in her forties in good health. The sample consisted of blood. The chain has TRBV7-9 and TRBJ2-1; D not resolved. The CDR3 here is CASSPGTDRGNEQFF. DNA for the CDR3: TGTGCCAGCAGCCCCGGAACGGACCGCGGCAATGAGCAGTTCTTC.